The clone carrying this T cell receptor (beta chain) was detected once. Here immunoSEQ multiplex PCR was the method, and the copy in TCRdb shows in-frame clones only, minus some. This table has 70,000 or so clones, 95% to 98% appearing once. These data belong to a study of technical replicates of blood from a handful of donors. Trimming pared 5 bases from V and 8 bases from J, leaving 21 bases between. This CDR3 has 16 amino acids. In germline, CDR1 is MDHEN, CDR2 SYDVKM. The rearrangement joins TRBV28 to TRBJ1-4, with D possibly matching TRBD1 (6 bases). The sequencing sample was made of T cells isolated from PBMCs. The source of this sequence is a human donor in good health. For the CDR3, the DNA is TGTGCCAGCAGTATTCCCAGCGCCGGGACAACCGAAAAACTGTTTTTT. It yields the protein CASSIPSAGTTEKLFF.